This entry describes one TCR beta chain. In germline, CDR1 is MNHEY, CDR2 SVGAGI. The CDR3 is 14 residues long. V lost 6 bases, J lost 1 base, and 6 bases stayed unmatched. Profiled with immunoSEQ multiplex PCR; TCRdb holds only in-frame clones, not every one. The sample records around 55,000 clones, 65% to 90% being singletons. This specimen belongs to a study of blood T cell repertoires in COVID-19. Background on the study: Italy, Spain and the United States were the sources of the convalescent and acute COVID-19 samples. PBMCs, B-cell-depleted T cells, or T cells provided the cDNA or gDNA that made up the material.

The TCR comes from a human donor in a cohort sampled during active COVID-19. The chain is built from TRBV6-5 and TRBJ2-7, with 7 bases aligning to TRBD1. Input material: peripheral blood. The CDR3 nucleotides read TGTGCCAGCAGACCGGGACAGCTATCCTACGAGCAGTACTTC. The encoded protein is CASRPGQLSYEQYF.